This TCR beta chain was sequenced in a study of cytomegalovirus exposure and HLA in healthy donors. PCR primers comprised 60 Vbeta and 13 Jbeta primers. The data were produced by immunoSEQ multiplex PCR, yet TCRdb's version contains in-frame clones alone and is incomplete. The sample holds about 90,000 clones, around 77% seen once. Germline CDR1 and CDR2: SGHTA and FQGTGA. The length of the CDR3 is 13 residues. Trimming removed 5 bases from V and 6 bases from J, with 11 bases in between. This chain uses TRBV7-3 with TRBJ2-1; tentative D call: TRBD2 (5 bases). The TCR sequence derives from a woman in her sixties in good health and CMV-seropositive. Sequencing was carried out using PBMCs. CDR3 in DNA: TGTGCCAGCAGCCGGGAACAGCGCAATGAGCAGTTCTTC. Translating gives CASSREQRNEQFF. The variable domain in full, with the rest retrieved from reference TRBV7-3 and TRBJ2-1, is GAGVSQTPSNKVTEKGKYVELRCDPISGHTALYWYRQSLGQGPEFLIYFQGTGAADDSGLPNDRFFAVRPEGSVSTLKIQRTERGDSAVYLCASSREQRNEQFFGPGTRLTVL.